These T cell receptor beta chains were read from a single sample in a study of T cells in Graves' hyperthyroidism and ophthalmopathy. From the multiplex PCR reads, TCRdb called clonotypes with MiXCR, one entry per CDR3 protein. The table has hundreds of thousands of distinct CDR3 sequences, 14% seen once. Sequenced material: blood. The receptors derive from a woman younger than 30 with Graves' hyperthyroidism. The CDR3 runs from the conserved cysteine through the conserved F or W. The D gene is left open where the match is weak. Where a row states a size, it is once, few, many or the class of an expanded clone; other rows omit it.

CDR3: CATSRPAGSFHEQFF; DNA: TGTGCCACCAGCAGACCTGCGGGATCGTTCCATGAGCAGTTCTTC; V: TRBV15; J: TRBJ2-1; D: .; size: .; length: 15
CDR3: CSAIDRGFGPEAFF; DNA: TGCAGTGCTATAGATCGGGGATTCGGGCCTGAAGCTTTCTTT; V: TRBV20-1; J: TRBJ1-1; D: .; size: .; length: 14
CDR3: CASSIVGTAAYNEQFF; DNA: TGTGCCAGTAGTATAGTGGGGACTGCAGCCTACAATGAGCAGTTCTTC; V: TRBV19; J: TRBJ2-1; D: .; size: .; length: 16
CDR3: CATSKIRGRSHNQPQHF; DNA: TGTGCCACCAGCAAGATACGTGGTCGGTCTCACAATCAGCCCCAGCATTTT; V: TRBV15; J: TRBJ1-5; D: .; size: few; length: 17
CDR3: CASIRDSGANVLTF; DNA: TGTGCCAGCATTCGAGACTCTGGGGCCAACGTCCTGACTTTC; V: TRBV7-9; J: TRBJ2-6; D: .; size: few; length: 14
CDR3: CASSVPGQIKETQYF; DNA: TGTGCCAGCAGCGTCCCGGGACAAATTAAAGAGACCCAGTACTTC; V: TRBV11-3; J: TRBJ2-5; D: .; size: .; length: 15
CDR3: CAISDPDKYFTDTQYF; DNA: TGTGCCATCAGTGACCCTGACAAGTATTTCACAGATACGCAGTATTTT; V: TRBV10-3; J: TRBJ2-3; D: .; size: .; length: 16
CDR3: CASSLSRSNSGNTIYF; DNA: TGTGCCAGCTCACTCTCCCGGTCAAACTCTGGAAACACCATATATTTT; V: TRBV18; J: TRBJ1-3; D: .; size: few; length: 16
CDR3: CASTGRGTNTGELFF; DNA: TGTGCCTCTACCGGCAGGGGGACGAACACCGGGGAGCTGTTTTTT; V: TRBV12-3/TRBV12-4; J: TRBJ2-2; D: TRBD1; size: many; length: 15
CDR3: CSPTGRETQYF; DNA: TGCAGTCCAACCGGGAGGGAGACCCAGTACTTC; V: TRBV20-1; J: TRBJ2-5; D: TRBD2; size: many; length: 11
CDR3: CASSAWRFPDTQYF; DNA: TGTGCCAGCAGCGCCTGGAGATTTCCAGATACGCAGTATTTT; V: TRBV9; J: TRBJ2-3; D: .; size: .; length: 14
CDR3: CATTRWGANEKLFF; DNA: TGTGCCACAACTCGTTGGGGAGCTAATGAAAAACTGTTTTTT; V: TRBV15; J: TRBJ1-4; D: .; size: few; length: 14
CDR3: CASSPKKSATSLDYTDTQYF; DNA: TGTGCCAGCAGCCCGAAGAAGAGCGCAACATCCCTGGATTATACAGATACGCAGTATTTT; V: TRBV7-9; J: TRBJ2-3; D: .; size: .; length: 20
CDR3: CASSVSALGYEQYF; DNA: TGTGCCAGCAGTGTCTCCGCCCTTGGGTACGAGCAGTACTTC; V: TRBV27; J: TRBJ2-7; D: .; size: few; length: 14
CDR3: CASSIPGSSTKKLFF; DNA: TGTGCCAGTAGTATTCCCGGCAGTAGTACCAAAAAACTGTTTTTT; V: TRBV19; J: TRBJ1-4; D: .; size: .; length: 15
CDR3: CASSSSTSGYNEQFF; DNA: TGTGCCAGCAGTAGTTCAACTAGCGGGTACAATGAGCAGTTCTTC; V: TRBV5-4; J: TRBJ2-1; D: TRBD2; size: .; length: 15
CDR3: CASSPGASNGANVLTF; DNA: TGTGCCAGCAGTCCCGGGGCCTCTAATGGGGCCAACGTCCTGACTTTC; V: TRBV27; J: TRBJ2-6; D: .; size: .; length: 16
CDR3: CASSPGTGWVPLHF; DNA: TGTGCCAGCAGTCCCGGGACAGGGTGGGTTCCCCTCCACTTT; V: TRBV28; J: TRBJ1-6; D: TRBD1; size: .; length: 14
CDR3: CASSSLVISGRYNEQFF; DNA: TGTGCCAGCAGCTCCCTCGTGATTAGCGGGAGGTACAATGAGCAGTTCTTC; V: TRBV5-6; J: TRBJ2-1; D: TRBD2; size: few; length: 17
CDR3: CASSLFGGLNEKLFF; DNA: TGTGCCAGCAGCTTATTCGGGGGACTAAATGAAAAACTGTTTTTT; V: TRBV5-6; J: TRBJ1-4; D: .; size: few; length: 15
CDR3: CASSSGRGVQYF; DNA: TGTGCCAGCAGTTCGGGCAGAGGGGTTCAGTACTTC; V: TRBV28; J: TRBJ2-4; D: .; size: many; length: 12
CDR3: CASSEGSAEKLFF; DNA: TGTGCCAGCAGCGAGGGGTCGGCTGAAAAACTGTTTTTT; V: TRBV13; J: TRBJ1-4; D: .; size: .; length: 13
CDR3: CAAGTGGPYGYTF; DNA: TGTGCCGCCGGCACGGGCGGCCCATATGGCTACACCTTC; V: TRBV7-9; J: TRBJ1-2; D: .; size: many; length: 13
CDR3: CASSRTGTSGTYEQYF; DNA: TGTGCCAGCAGTAGGACCGGGACTAGCGGAACCTACGAGCAGTACTTC; V: TRBV27; J: TRBJ2-7; D: TRBD2; size: many; length: 16
CDR3: CASSLALSSGRVEDTQYF; DNA: TGTGCCAGCAGCTTGGCCCTGTCCAGCGGGAGGGTTGAAGATACGCAGTATTTT; V: TRBV7-9; J: TRBJ2-3; D: TRBD2; size: many; length: 18
CDR3: CSAGDAAQHF; DNA: TGCAGTGCTGGCGACGCGGCCCAGCATTTT; V: TRBV20-1; J: TRBJ1-5; D: .; size: many; length: 10
CDR3: CASSLRGYSNQPQHF; DNA: TGTGCCAGCAGTTTGCGGGGATATAGCAATCAGCCCCAGCATTTT; V: TRBV12-3/TRBV12-4; J: TRBJ1-5; D: .; size: many; length: 15
CDR3: CASSQGGVKAYEQYF; DNA: TGTGCCAGCAGCCAAGGCGGCGTTAAGGCCTACGAGCAGTACTTC; V: TRBV14; J: TRBJ2-7; D: .; size: .; length: 15
CDR3: CASSHSITGGTEAFF; DNA: TGTGCCAGCAGTCATTCTATCACAGGGGGGACTGAAGCTTTCTTT; V: TRBV2; J: TRBJ1-1; D: TRBD1; size: many; length: 15
CDR3: CASSVSATGQGGRTQYF; DNA: TGTGCCAGCAGCGTATCGGCAACCGGACAGGGTGGGAGGACCCAGTACTTC; V: TRBV9; J: TRBJ2-5; D: TRBD1; size: .; length: 17
CDR3: CASSEEGGGRYNEQLF; DNA: TGTGCCAGCAGTGAAGAGGGAGGGGGACGTTACAATGAGCAGCTCTTC; V: TRBV6-1; J: TRBJ2-1; D: .; size: few; length: 16
CDR3: CASSVRTGTYNEQFF; DNA: TGTGCCAGCAGCGTCCGGACAGGTACTTACAATGAGCAGTTCTTC; V: TRBV11-3; J: TRBJ2-1; D: TRBD1; size: many; length: 15
CDR3: CASSHSLPGSLSYEQYF; DNA: TGCGCCAGCAGCCACTCCCTACCGGGGAGTCTCTCCTACGAGCAGTACTTC; V: TRBV4-3; J: TRBJ2-7; D: .; size: many; length: 17
CDR3: CASTLRGYNQPQHF; DNA: TGTGCCAGCACCTTAAGGGGGTACAATCAGCCCCAGCATTTT; V: TRBV28; J: TRBJ1-5; D: .; size: few; length: 14
CDR3: CAWSLVSGITYNEQFF; DNA: TGTGCCTGGAGTTTGGTTAGCGGGATCACCTACAATGAGCAGTTCTTC; V: TRBV30; J: TRBJ2-1; D: TRBD2; size: many; length: 16